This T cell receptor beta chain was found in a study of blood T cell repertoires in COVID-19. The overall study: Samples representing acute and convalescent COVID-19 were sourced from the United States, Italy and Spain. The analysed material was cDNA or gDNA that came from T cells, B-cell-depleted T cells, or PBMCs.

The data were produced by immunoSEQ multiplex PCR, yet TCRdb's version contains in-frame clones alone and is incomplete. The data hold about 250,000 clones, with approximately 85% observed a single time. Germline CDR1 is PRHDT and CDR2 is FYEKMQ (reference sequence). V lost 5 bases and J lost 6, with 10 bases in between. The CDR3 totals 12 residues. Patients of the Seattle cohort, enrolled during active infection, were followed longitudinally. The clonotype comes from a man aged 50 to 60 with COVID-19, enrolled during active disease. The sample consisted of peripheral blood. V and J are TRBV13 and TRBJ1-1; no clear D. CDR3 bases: TGTGCCAGCAGCGCAAACCCGGCTGAAGCTTTCTTT. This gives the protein CASSANPAEAFF.